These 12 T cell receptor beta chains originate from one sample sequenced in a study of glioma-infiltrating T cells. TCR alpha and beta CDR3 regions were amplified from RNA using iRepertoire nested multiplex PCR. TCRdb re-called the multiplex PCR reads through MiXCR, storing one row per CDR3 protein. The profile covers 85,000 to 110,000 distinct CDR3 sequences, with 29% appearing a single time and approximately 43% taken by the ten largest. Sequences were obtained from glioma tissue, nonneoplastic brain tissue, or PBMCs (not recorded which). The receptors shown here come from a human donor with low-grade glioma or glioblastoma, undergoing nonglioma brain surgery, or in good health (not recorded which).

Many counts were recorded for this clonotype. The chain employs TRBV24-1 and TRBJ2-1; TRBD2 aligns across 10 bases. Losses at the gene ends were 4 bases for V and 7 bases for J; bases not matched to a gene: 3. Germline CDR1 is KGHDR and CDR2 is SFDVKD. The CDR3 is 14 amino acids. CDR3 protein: CATSESGGANEQFF. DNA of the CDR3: TGTGCCACCAGTGAGAGCGGGGGGGCGAATGAGCAGTTCTTC.

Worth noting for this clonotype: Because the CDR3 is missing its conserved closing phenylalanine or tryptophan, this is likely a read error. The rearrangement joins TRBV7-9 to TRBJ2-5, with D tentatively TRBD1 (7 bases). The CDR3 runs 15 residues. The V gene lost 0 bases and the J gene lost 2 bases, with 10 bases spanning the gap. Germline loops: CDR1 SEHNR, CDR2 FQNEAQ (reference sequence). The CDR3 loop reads CASSLAAGGQETQYL. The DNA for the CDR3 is TGTGCCAGCAGCTTAGCGGCAGGGGGGCAAGAGACCCAGTACCTC.

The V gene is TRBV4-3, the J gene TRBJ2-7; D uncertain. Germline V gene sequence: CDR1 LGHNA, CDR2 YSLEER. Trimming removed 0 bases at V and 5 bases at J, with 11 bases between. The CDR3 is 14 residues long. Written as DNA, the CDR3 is TGCGCCAGCAGCCAAGATAGGCAGGAAAACGAGCAGTACTTC. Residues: CASSQDRQENEQYF.

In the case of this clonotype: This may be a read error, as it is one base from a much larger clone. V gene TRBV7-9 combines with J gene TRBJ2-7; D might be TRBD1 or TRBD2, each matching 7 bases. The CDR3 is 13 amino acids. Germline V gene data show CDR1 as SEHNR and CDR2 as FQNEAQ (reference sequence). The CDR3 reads CACSFGGSGTDNF. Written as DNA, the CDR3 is TGTGCCTGCAGCTTCGGGGGAAGCGGGACAGACAACTTC.

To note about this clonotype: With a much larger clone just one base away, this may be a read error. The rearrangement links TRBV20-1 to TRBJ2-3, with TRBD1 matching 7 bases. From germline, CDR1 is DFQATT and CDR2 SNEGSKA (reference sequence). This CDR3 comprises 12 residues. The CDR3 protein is CSGGTVSDTKYF. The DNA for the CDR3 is TGCAGTGGAGGGACAGTATCAGATACGAAGTATTTT.

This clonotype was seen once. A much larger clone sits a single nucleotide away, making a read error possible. Written as DNA, the CDR3 is TGTGCCAGCAGTTTATCTCGCTTGGACAACCCCTACGAGCAGTACTTC. Protein product: CASSLSRLDNPYEQYF. This chain joins TRBV27 and TRBJ2-7, with TRBD1 as a possible D gene (5 bases). This CDR3 has 16 amino acids. Deletions cut 0 bases from V and 2 bases from J, with 14 bases between. Germline assignment: CDR1 MNHEY and CDR2 SMNVEV (reference sequence).

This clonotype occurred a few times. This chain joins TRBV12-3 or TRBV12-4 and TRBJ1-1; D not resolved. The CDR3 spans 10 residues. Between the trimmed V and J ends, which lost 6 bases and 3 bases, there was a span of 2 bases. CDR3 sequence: CASRYTEAFF. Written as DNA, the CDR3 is TGTGCCAGCAGGTACACTGAAGCTTTCTTT.

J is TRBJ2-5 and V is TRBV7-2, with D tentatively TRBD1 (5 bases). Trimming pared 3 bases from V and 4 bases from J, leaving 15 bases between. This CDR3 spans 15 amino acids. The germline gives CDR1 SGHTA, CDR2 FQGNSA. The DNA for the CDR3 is TGTGCCAGCAGCTTTGCAGGGATCCTCACAGAGACCCAGTACTTC. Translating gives CASSFAGILTETQYF.

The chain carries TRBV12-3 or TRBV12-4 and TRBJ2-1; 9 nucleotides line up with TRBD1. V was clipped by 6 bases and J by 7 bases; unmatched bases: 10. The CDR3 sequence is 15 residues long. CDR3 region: CASRTHRDRANEQFF. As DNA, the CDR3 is TGTGCCAGCAGGACCCACCGGGACAGGGCGAATGAGCAGTTCTTC.

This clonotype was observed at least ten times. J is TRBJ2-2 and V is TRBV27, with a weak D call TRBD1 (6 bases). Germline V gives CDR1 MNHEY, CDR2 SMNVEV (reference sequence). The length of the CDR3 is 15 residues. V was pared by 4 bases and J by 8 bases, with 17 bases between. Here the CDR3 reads CASSSAGQPRGELFF. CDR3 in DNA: TGTGCCAGCAGTTCCGCCGGACAGCCGAGGGGGGAGCTGTTTTTT.

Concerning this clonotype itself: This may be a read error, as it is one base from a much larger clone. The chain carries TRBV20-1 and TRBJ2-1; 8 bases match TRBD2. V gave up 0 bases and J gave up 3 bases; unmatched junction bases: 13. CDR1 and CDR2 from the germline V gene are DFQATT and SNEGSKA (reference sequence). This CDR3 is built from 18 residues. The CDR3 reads CSARDRIAGGVHYNEQFF. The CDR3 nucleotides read TGCAGTGCTAGAGATCGGATTGCGGGGGGCGTCCACTACAATGAGCAGTTCTTC.

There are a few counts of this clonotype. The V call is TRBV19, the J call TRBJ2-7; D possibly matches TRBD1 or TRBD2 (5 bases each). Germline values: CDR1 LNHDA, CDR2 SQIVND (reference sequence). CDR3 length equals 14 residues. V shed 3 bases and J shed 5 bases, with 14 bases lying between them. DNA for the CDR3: TGTGCCAGTAGTATTAGCCAGGGACGCCACGAGCAGTACTTC. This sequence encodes CASSISQGRHEQYF.